Below, 29 T cell receptor beta chains from the same sample are listed, as sequenced in a study of response to subunit inactivated influenza vaccine. Each CDR3 protein gets one entry after TCRdb re-called the RT-PCR reads with MiXCR. The data hold around 650,000 distinct CDR3 sequences, with 15% to 18% observed a single time. The sample consisted of PBMCs from blood, taken roughly 12 days after vaccination. These receptor sequences come from a middle-aged man who received an inactivated influenza vaccine.

There are many counts of this clonotype. V and J are TRBV7-6 and TRBJ1-6; 7 nucleotides line up with TRBD1. V shed 4 bases and J 4 bases; nucleotides not matched to a gene: 1. This CDR3 spans 14 amino acids. CDR1 and CDR2 (germline): SGHVS, FNYEAQ. CDR3 amino acids: CASSSGQYNSPLHF. The CDR3 DNA reads TGTGCCAGCAGCTCGGGACAGTATAATTCACCCCTCCACTTT.

This clonotype was found many times. V gene TRBV20-1 combines with J gene TRBJ2-1; D gene uncertain. Trimming shortened V by 6 bases and J by 4 bases, and 16 bases separated the two germline ends. This CDR3 contains 14 residues. Germline V gene lookup returns CDR1 DFQATT and CDR2 SNEGSKA (reference sequence). The CDR3 region is CSAGPLNFYNEQFF. CDR3 DNA: TGCAGTGCCGGACCGCTTAATTTTTACAATGAGCAGTTCTTC.

This clonotype was recorded a few times. The chain combines TRBV7-2 with TRBJ2-3, with a weak D call TRBD2 (5 bases). The CDR3 is 12 amino acids. Germline V gene lookup returns CDR1 SGHTA and CDR2 FQGNSA. V lost 0 bases to trimming and J lost 8 bases, with 6 bases between them. The CDR3 DNA reads TGTGCCAGCAGCTTAGCGCGGGTTACGCAGTATTTT. It is translated as CASSLARVTQYF.

The sample holds many counts of this clonotype. V and J are TRBV7-7 and TRBJ2-2; D is ambiguous. Per the germline V gene, CDR1 is SSHAT and CDR2 is FNYEAQ (reference sequence). Trimming removed 2 bases from V and 2 bases from J, with 6 bases in between. This CDR3 region has 14 residues. DNA of the CDR3: TGTGCCAGCAGCTTACAGACTAACACCGGGGAGCTGTTTTTT. Translation: CASSLQTNTGELFF.

This clonotype occurred many times. CDR3 in amino acids: CASSRSAQYIMNTEAFF. The CDR3 coding sequence is TGCGCCAGCAGCAGGTCAGCTCAATACATCATGAACACTGAAGCTTTCTTT. V and J are TRBV5-1 and TRBJ1-1; D not certain. Germline values: CDR1 SGHRS, CDR2 YFSETQ. CDR3 length: 17 residues. V lost 4 bases and J lost 0, with 19 bases in between.

V is TRBV7-2 and J is TRBJ1-3; the D is unclear. V was clipped by 4 bases and J by 1 base, with 8 bases between them. The V gene's germline CDR1 is SGHTA and CDR2 FQGNSA. The CDR3 contains 14 residues. The CDR3 region has the DNA TGTGCCAGCAGCTCACCGGGTTCTGGAAACACCATATATTTT. Encoded protein: CASSSPGSGNTIYF.

The chain couples TRBV5-5 to TRBJ1-3; no clear D gene. The V gene lost 7 bases and the J gene lost 3 bases, with 23 bases spanning the gap. Germline CDR1 SGHKS, CDR2 YYEKEE (reference sequence). The CDR3 has 17 amino acids. The CDR3 loop reads CASGPAAGRASGNTIYF. As DNA, the CDR3 is TGTGCCAGCGGCCCTGCGGCGGGCCGGGCGAGTGGAAACACCATATATTTT.

The gene calls are TRBV20-1 and TRBJ2-7; 9 bases are shared with TRBD2. J lost 4 bases, V lost 5 bases, and 9 bases had no gene match. The CDR3 loop spans 14 amino acids. The germline V gene encodes CDR1 DFQATT and CDR2 SNEGSKA (reference sequence). The CDR3 region is CSAVLAGRLYEQYF. CDR3 nucleotide sequence: TGCAGTGCTGTCCTAGCGGGAAGGCTTTACGAGCAGTACTTC.

V usage is TRBV6-1 and J usage is TRBJ1-2; a weak D match, TRBD1 (6 bases). The V gene lost 6 bases and the J gene lost 4 bases, with 12 bases spanning the gap. From germline, CDR1 is MNHNS and CDR2 SASEGT. This CDR3 is built from 13 residues. This chain's CDR3 is CASRVGQPYGYTF. The CDR3 DNA reads as TGTGCCAGCAGAGTAGGACAGCCCTATGGCTACACCTTC.

The CDR3 DNA reads as TGTGCCAGCAGCTTAGGGTTGAGGGGGGGCCATTCTCCAGATACGCAGTATTTT. Its translation: CASSLGLRGGHSPDTQYF. The V call is TRBV11-1, the J call TRBJ2-3; perhaps TRBD2 as D (7 bases). Trimming shortened V by 1 base and J by 4 bases, and 21 bases separated the two germline ends. This CDR3 has 18 residues. Looked up from germline, CDR1 is SGHAT and CDR2 is FQDESV (reference sequence).

This rearrangement joins TRBV20-1 to TRBJ2-3; 10 bases agree with TRBD2. This CDR3 is built from 18 residues. V was clipped by 3 bases and J by 2 bases; unmatched bases: 14. Germline assignment: CDR1 DFQATT and CDR2 SNEGSKA (reference sequence). The CDR3 DNA is TGCAGTGCTAGTCGCCTAGCGGGAGTGGGAGGGGCCACAGATACGCAGTATTTT. It is translated as CSASRLAGVGGATDTQYF.

Only a few counts were recorded for this clonotype. The rearrangement uses TRBV20-1 and TRBJ2-1; 8 bases align to TRBD2. There are 20 residues in the CDR3. From germline, CDR1 is DFQATT and CDR2 SNEGSKA (reference sequence). The trim removed 5 bases at V and 0 bases at J, leaving 21 bases unmatched. This chain's CDR3 is CSALLGVAGIITSSYNEQFF. The CDR3 nucleotides are TGCAGTGCTTTACTCGGGGTAGCGGGAATTATCACGAGCTCCTACAATGAGCAGTTCTTC.

This clonotype was recorded a few times. The V and J genes are TRBV4-2 and TRBJ2-7; TRBD2 matches 11 bases. The length of the CDR3 is 16 residues. V was clipped by 4 bases and J by 3 bases; unmatched bases: 8. Germline-derived CDR1 and CDR2 are LGHNA and YNFKEQ. CDR3 DNA sequence: TGTGCCAGCAGCCGAGAAGGGACTAGCGGTTACTACGAGCAGTACTTC. Translating it yields CASSREGTSGYYEQYF.

This clonotype was seen many times. The chain is built from TRBV28 and TRBJ2-7; no firm D call. V was clipped by 7 bases and J by 5 bases, with 21 bases between them. This CDR3 comprises 15 residues. Germline V CDR1 and CDR2: MDHEN, SYDVKM. The CDR3 nucleotides read TGTGCCAGCACCTTAGGGTACGGCTCCTTTAACGAGCAGTACTTC. Translation gives CASTLGYGSFNEQYF.

V usage is TRBV12-3 or TRBV12-4 and J usage is TRBJ1-2, with D possibly TRBD1 on 6 matching bases. This CDR3 is built from 15 residues. The ends were cut back, 4 bases at V and 0 bases at J, with 12 bases in the middle. The DNA for the CDR3 is TGTGCCAGCAGTTCCCCCCGGACAGCTAACTATGGCTACACCTTC. Protein: CASSSPRTANYGYTF.

The gene calls are TRBV5-1 and TRBJ1-3, with D maybe TRBD1 (5 bases). V lost 4 bases to trimming and J lost 4 bases, with 15 bases between them. Germline CDR1 and CDR2: SGHRS and YFSETQ. The CDR3 has 15 amino acids. The CDR3 DNA is TGCGCCAGCAGCCGGGACCCGAGGTCCGGAAACACCATATATTTT. Translation gives CASSRDPRSGNTIYF.

A few counts support this clonotype. CDR3 region: CSASGREETQYF. The CDR3 nucleotides read TGCAGTGCTAGCGGGAGGGAAGAGACCCAGTACTTC. This sequence joins TRBV20-1 and TRBJ2-5; 8 bases are shared with TRBD2. Trimming removed 3 bases from V and 3 bases from J; junction bases left unmatched: 0. The CDR3 contains 12 residues. CDR1 and CDR2 (germline): DFQATT, SNEGSKA (reference sequence).

CDR3 sequence: CASSLLTSGGMGNEQFF. CDR3 in DNA: TGTGCCAGCAGTTTATTGACTAGCGGTGGTATGGGTAATGAGCAGTTCTTC. The gene calls are TRBV12-3 or TRBV12-4 and TRBJ2-1; 9 positions match TRBD2. This CDR3 has 17 residues. V trimming: 2 bases; J trimming: 7 bases; junction bases outside the gene matches: 12.

This clonotype was counted between two and nine times. The J gene is TRBJ1-5, the V gene TRBV29-1; D remains unclear. Between the trimmed V and J ends, which lost 3 bases and 0 bases, there was a span of 6 bases. The germline V gene has CDR1 SQVTM and CDR2 ANQGSEA. The CDR3 has 13 amino acids. The CDR3 reads CSVETNSNQPQHF. The CDR3 DNA reads as TGCAGCGTTGAGACAAATAGCAATCAGCCCCAGCATTTT.

There are a few counts of this clonotype. J is TRBJ2-3 and V is TRBV20-1; the D is unclear. The V gene lost 3 bases and the J gene lost 3 bases, with 16 bases spanning the gap. Germline CDR1 and CDR2: DFQATT and SNEGSKA (reference sequence). The length of the CDR3 is 15 residues. The DNA of the CDR3 is TGCAGTGCTAGGGATATCGTGAGTAGTACAGATACGCAGTATTTT. Protein sequence: CSARDIVSSTDTQYF.

This clonotype was observed a few times. This CDR3 is CASSPTTSADTQYF. The CDR3 DNA reads TGTGCCAGCTCCCCTACAACATCAGCAGATACGCAGTATTTT. The rearrangement links TRBV18 to TRBJ2-3; D remains ambiguous. CDR3 size: 14 residues. The V gene lost 6 bases and the J gene lost 4 bases, with 14 bases spanning the gap. Looked up from germline, CDR1 is KGHSH and CDR2 is LQKENI.

This chain uses TRBV10-3 with TRBJ2-5, with D perhaps TRBD2 (5 bases). The CDR3 runs to 16 residues. Germline V lookup: CDR1 ENHRY, CDR2 SYGVKD. V lost 1 base and J 0 bases, leaving 12 bases between the germline ends. Here the CDR3 reads CAISEFRGQYQETQYF. The CDR3 DNA follows: TGTGCCATCAGTGAGTTCCGGGGTCAGTACCAAGAGACCCAGTACTTC.

There are a few counts of this clonotype. The rearrangement links TRBV12-3 or TRBV12-4 to TRBJ1-2; 7 nucleotides align to TRBD1. Trimming cost V 6 bases and J 5 bases; bases outside gene matches: 15. This CDR3 is built from 16 residues. The CDR3 nucleotides are TGTGCCAGCAGCCCTAGTACAGGGGATGGAACTTATGGCTACACCTTC. It specifies CASSPSTGDGTYGYTF.

The genes are TRBV3-1 and TRBJ2-5; 8 bases agree with TRBD2. The CDR3 extends over 15 amino acids. V lost 4 bases to trimming and J lost 1 base; unmatched junction nucleotides: 5. Germline assignment: CDR1 LGHDT and CDR2 YNNKEL (reference sequence). The chain's CDR3 is CASSPRLAPQETQYF. The DNA for the CDR3 is TGTGCCAGCAGCCCCCGACTAGCGCCCCAAGAGACCCAGTACTTC.

This clonotype appeared a few times. The chain combines TRBV7-9 with TRBJ2-1; 10 bases align to TRBD2. The germline CDR1 and CDR2 sequences are SEHNR and FQNEAQ (reference sequence). CDR3 length: 16 residues. Trimming removed 3 bases from V and 8 bases from J; junction bases left unmatched: 10. As DNA, the CDR3 is TGTGCCAGCAGCTTTTCCGAGCGGGGGGGTGATTATGAGCAGTTCTTC. Protein product: CASSFSERGGDYEQFF. Complete variable domain (other parts from reference TRBV7-9 and TRBJ2-1): DTGVSQNPRHKITKRGQNVTFRCDPISEHNRLYWYRQTLGQGPEFLTYFQNEAQLEKSRLLSDRFSAERPKGSFSTLEIQRTEQGDSAMYLCASSFSERGGDYEQFFGPGTRLTVL.

This clonotype occurred a few times. This chain links TRBV7-9 with TRBJ1-2; 7 nucleotides align to TRBD1. After removal of 4 bases from V and 4 bases from J, the junction contained 6 bases not matched to a gene. CDR1 and CDR2 (germline): SEHNR, FQNEAQ (reference sequence). The CDR3 spans 14 residues. The CDR3 here is CASSSTGSGYGYTF. Written as DNA, the CDR3 is TGTGCCAGCAGCTCGACAGGGTCTGGCTATGGCTACACCTTC.

This CDR3 reads CASRKNTIYF. DNA of the CDR3: TGTGCCAGCCGTAAGAACACCATATATTTT. The chain is built from TRBV18 and TRBJ1-3; D unresolved. The CDR3 totals 10 residues. Trimming took off 8 bases at V and 7 bases at J, with 6 bases between the two ends. Germline CDR1 and CDR2: KGHSH and LQKENI.

The chain uses TRBV6-2 or TRBV6-3 and TRBJ2-1; 10 bases map to TRBD2. There are 17 residues in the CDR3. Germline CDR1 is MNHEY and CDR2 is SVGEGT. V trimming: 1 base; J trimming: 7 bases; junction bases outside the gene matches: 10. CDR3 sequence: CASSYLTSSGSTNEQFF. The CDR3 coding sequence is TGTGCCAGCAGTTACTTAACGTCTAGCGGGAGCACGAATGAGCAGTTCTTC.

This clonotype has just a few counts. The J gene is TRBJ1-6, the V gene TRBV27, with D uncertain. The CDR3 totals 13 residues. Looked up from germline, CDR1 is MNHEY and CDR2 is SMNVEV (reference sequence). V was shortened by 6 bases and J by 9 bases, with 12 bases between the two germline ends. The CDR3 nucleotides read TGTGCCAGCAGCAACCTCGTGGGTTCACCCCTCCACTTT. This gives the protein CASSNLVGSPLHF.